The 10 T cell receptor beta chains reported below all come from one sample, sequenced in a study of cytomegalovirus exposure and HLA in healthy donors. The PCR contained 60 Vbeta and 13 Jbeta primers. The protocol was immunoSEQ multiplex PCR, while the TCRdb copy is restricted to in-frame clones and leaves out a portion. The sample has 78,000 or so clones; roughly 84% are singletons. Sequencing was carried out using PBMCs. The receptors shown here come from a woman between 45 and 60 years old in good health and CMV-seronegative.

V and J are TRBV14 and TRBJ1-3; 8 nucleotides line up with TRBD1. J gave up 0 bases and V 0 bases, and 7 bases lay outside the gene matches. CDR3 length equals 18 residues. The germline V gene has CDR1 SGHDN and CDR2 FVKESK. CDR3 residues: CASSQERAGTGSGNTIYF. CDR3 nucleotide sequence: TGTGCCAGCAGCCAAGAAAGGGCCGGGACAGGCTCTGGAAACACCATATATTTT. Full variable domain (outside the CDR3, taken from reference TRBV14 and TRBJ1-3): EAGVTQFPSHSVIEKGQTVTLRCDPISGHDNLYWYRRVMGKEIKFLLHFVKESKQDESGMPNNRFLAERTGGTYSTLKVQPAELEDSGVYFCASSQERAGTGSGNTIYFGEGSWLTVV.

The V call is TRBV29-1, the J call TRBJ2-1; 7 nucleotides agree with TRBD2. Germline V CDR1 and CDR2: SQVTM, ANQGSEA. The junction had 6 bases not matched to a gene; V was cut back by 6 bases and J by 4 bases. The CDR3 covers 13 residues. The CDR3 sequence is CSVWSGDYNEQFF. CDR3 DNA: TGCAGCGTGTGGAGCGGGGATTACAATGAGCAGTTCTTC.

The DNA of the CDR3 is TGTGCCACCTCCGAGGAGGGGATGAACACTGAAGCTTTCTTT. Translated: CATSEEGMNTEAFF. This chain uses TRBV6-1 with TRBJ1-1; D is perhaps TRBD1 (5 bases). The CDR3 covers 14 residues. The V gene lost 10 bases and the J gene lost 0 bases, with 15 bases spanning the gap. CDR1 is MNHNS, CDR2 SASEGT, per germline.

The V and J genes are TRBV19 and TRBJ1-1; no clear D gene. V was clipped by 5 bases and J by 0 bases, with 7 bases between them. The germline V gene has CDR1 LNHDA and CDR2 SQIVND (reference sequence). This CDR3 is built from 13 residues. The CDR3 bases are TGTGCCAGTAGTCCTCAGATGAACACTGAAGCTTTCTTT. It codes for CASSPQMNTEAFF.

This clone was counted between two and nine times. This rearrangement joins TRBV7-9 to TRBJ1-6; D perhaps matches TRBD1 (6 bases). Germline loops: CDR1 SEHNR, CDR2 FQNEAQ (reference sequence). This CDR3 spans 14 amino acids. V gave up 4 bases and J gave up 5 bases, with 9 bases separating them. The CDR3, as DNA: TGTGCCAGCAGCTCCTGGACAGATAATTCACCCCTCCACTTT. It translates to CASSSWTDNSPLHF.

The chain recombines TRBV28 with TRBJ2-7, with D maybe TRBD1 (6 bases). V shed 5 bases and J shed 3 bases, with 20 bases lying between them. Germline V gene data show CDR1 as MDHEN and CDR2 as SYDVKM. The CDR3 runs to 16 residues. CDR3 coding DNA: TGTGCCAGCAGTCCAATGACAGGATCGGTAGGCTACGAGCAGTACTTC. It codes for CASSPMTGSVGYEQYF.

V is TRBV19 and J is TRBJ1-1; D ambiguous. The CDR3 has 18 amino acids. The V and J ends lost 1 base and 2 bases respectively, with 20 bases between them. Germline loops: CDR1 LNHDA, CDR2 SQIVND (reference sequence). The CDR3 spells CASSIVLSGVRGNTEAFF. The CDR3 DNA reads as TGTGCCAGTAGTATAGTATTATCCGGGGTTCGGGGTAACACTGAAGCTTTCTTT.

For the CDR3, the DNA is TGTGCCAGCAGAGGGGGAGGGACAGGGCAATACGAGCAGTACTTC. This gives the protein CASRGGGTGQYEQYF. V gene TRBV5-5 combines with J gene TRBJ2-7; 9 bases map to TRBD1. Germline V CDR1 and CDR2: SGHKS, YYEKEE (reference sequence). With V trimmed by 5 bases and J by 4 bases, 10 bases remained unmatched. CDR3 length: 15 amino acids.

The rearrangement joins TRBV14 to TRBJ1-6; no clear D. V was trimmed by 2 bases and J by 7 bases, leaving 9 bases between them. Germline loops: CDR1 SGHDN, CDR2 FVKESK. This CDR3 region has 14 residues. This CDR3 is CASSQLLTNSPLHF. In DNA form, the CDR3 reads TGTGCCAGCAGCCAATTGCTGACAAATTCACCCCTCCACTTT.

In its sample, this clone was seen once. The CDR3 DNA is TGTGCCAGCAGGGGCCTTACAACATCCTACGAGCAGTACTTC. Protein sequence: CASRGLTTSYEQYF. The J gene is TRBJ2-7, the V gene TRBV6-6, with D hard to call. CDR1 and CDR2 (germline): MNHNY, SVGAGI (reference sequence). This CDR3 region has 14 residues. Trimming took off 6 bases at V and 1 base at J, with 13 bases between the two ends.